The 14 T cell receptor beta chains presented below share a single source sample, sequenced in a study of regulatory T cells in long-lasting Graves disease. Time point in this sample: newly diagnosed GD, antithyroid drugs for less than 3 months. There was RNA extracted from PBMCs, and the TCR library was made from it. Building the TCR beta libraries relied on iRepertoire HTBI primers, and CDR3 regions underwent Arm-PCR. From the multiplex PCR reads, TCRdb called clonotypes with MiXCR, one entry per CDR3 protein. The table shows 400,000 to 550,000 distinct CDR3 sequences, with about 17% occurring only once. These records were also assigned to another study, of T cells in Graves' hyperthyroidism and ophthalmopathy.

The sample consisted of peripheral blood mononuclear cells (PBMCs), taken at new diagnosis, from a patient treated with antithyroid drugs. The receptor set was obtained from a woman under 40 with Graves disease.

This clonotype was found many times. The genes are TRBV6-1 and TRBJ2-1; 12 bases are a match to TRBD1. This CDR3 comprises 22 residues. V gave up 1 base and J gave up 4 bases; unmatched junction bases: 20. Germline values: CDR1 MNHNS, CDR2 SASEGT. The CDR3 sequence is CASSEGLIPGQGAPRDYNEQFF. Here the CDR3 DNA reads TGTGCCAGCAGTGAAGGTTTAATTCCGGGACAGGGGGCTCCTAGGGATTACAATGAGCAGTTCTTC.

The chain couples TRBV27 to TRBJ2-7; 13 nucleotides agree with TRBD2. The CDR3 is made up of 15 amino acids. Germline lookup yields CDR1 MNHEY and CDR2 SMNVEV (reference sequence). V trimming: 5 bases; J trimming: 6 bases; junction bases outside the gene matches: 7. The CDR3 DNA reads TGTGCCAGCAGTCCCGGGACTAGCGGGAATATCGAGCAGTACTTC. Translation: CASSPGTSGNIEQYF.

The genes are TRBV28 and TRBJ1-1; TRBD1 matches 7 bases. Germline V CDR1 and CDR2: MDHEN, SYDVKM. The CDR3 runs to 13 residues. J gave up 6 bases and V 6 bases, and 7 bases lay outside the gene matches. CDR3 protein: CASSRGGASEAFF. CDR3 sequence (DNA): TGTGCCAGCAGCCGAGGGGGCGCCTCTGAAGCTTTCTTT.

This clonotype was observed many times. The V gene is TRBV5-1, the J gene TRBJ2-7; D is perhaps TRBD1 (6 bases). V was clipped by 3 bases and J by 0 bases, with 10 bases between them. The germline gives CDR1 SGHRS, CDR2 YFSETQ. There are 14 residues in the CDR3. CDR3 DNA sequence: TGCGCCAGCAGCTCATCACAGGGCTCCTACGAGCAGTACTTC. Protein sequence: CASSSSQGSYEQYF.

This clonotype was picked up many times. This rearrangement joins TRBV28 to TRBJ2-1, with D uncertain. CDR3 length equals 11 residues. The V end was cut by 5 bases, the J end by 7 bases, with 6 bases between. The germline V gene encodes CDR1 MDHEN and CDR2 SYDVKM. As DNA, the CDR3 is TGTGCCAGCAGTGCCAGGAATGAGCAGTTCTTC. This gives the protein CASSARNEQFF.

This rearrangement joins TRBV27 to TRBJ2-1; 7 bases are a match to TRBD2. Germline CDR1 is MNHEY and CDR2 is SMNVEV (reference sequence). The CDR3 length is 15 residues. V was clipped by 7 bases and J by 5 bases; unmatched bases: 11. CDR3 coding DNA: TGTGCCAGCATTCGCCGGGACTACCAGGACAATGAGCAGTTCTTC. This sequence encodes CASIRRDYQDNEQFF.

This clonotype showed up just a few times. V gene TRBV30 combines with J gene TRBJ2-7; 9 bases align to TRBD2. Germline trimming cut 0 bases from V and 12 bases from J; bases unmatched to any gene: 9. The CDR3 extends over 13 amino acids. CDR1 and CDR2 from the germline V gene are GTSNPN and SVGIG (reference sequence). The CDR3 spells CAWSVFAGGPAYF. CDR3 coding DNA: TGTGCCTGGAGTGTATTTGCGGGAGGGCCGGCGTACTTC.

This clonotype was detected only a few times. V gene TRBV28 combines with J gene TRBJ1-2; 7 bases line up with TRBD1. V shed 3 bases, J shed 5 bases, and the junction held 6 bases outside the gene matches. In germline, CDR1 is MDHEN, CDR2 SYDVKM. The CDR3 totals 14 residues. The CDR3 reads CASSFGAGGYGYTF. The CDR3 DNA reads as TGTGCCAGCAGTTTCGGGGCAGGGGGGTATGGCTACACCTTC.

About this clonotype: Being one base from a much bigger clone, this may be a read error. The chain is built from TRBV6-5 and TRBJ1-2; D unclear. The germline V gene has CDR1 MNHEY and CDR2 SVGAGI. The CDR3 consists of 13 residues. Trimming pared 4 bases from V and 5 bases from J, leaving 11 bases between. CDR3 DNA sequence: TGTGCCAGCAGTTCGGACGGCCTTTATGGCTACACCTTC. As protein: CASSSDGLYGYTF.

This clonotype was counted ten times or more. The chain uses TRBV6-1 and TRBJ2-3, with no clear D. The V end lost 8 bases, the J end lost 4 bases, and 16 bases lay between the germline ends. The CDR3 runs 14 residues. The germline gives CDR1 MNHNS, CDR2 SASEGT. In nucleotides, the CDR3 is TGTGCCAGCGAACTCAACTTCGAGGCAGATACGCAGTATTTT. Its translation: CASELNFEADTQYF.

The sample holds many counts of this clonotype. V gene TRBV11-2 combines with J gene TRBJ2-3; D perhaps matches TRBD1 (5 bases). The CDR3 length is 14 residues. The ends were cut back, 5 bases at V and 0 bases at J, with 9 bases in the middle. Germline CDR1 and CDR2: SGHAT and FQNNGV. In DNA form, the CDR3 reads TGTGCCAGCAGCGTGGACATCAGCACAGATACGCAGTATTTT. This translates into CASSVDISTDTQYF.

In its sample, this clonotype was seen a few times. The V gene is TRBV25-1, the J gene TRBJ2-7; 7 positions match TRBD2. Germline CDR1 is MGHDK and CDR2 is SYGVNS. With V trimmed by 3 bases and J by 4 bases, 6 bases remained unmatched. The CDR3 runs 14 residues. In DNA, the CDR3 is TGTGCCAGCAGTGATATCGGACTAGAGTACGAGCAGTACTTC. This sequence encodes CASSDIGLEYEQYF.

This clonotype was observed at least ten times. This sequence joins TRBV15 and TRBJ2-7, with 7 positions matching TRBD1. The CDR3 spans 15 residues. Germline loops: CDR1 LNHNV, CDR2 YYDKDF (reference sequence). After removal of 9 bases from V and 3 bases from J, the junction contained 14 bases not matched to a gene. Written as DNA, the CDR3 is TGTGCCACAGCAGAGGGAACAGGGGATATCTACGAGCAGTACTTC. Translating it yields CATAEGTGDIYEQYF.

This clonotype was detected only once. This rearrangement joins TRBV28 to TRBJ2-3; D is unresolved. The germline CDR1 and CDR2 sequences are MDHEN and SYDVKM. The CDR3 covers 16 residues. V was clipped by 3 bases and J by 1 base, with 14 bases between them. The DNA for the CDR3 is TGTGCCAGCAGTTTTCGTTCGCGAAAGGGCACAGATACGCAGTATTTT. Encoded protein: CASSFRSRKGTDTQYF.